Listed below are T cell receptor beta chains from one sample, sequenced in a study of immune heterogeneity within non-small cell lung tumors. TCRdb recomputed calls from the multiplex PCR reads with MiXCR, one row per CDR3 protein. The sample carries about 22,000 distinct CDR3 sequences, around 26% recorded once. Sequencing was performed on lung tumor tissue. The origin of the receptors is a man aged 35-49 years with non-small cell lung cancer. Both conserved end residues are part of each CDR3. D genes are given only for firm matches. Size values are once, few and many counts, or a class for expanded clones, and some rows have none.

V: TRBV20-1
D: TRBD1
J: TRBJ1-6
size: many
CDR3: CSAPHRGLRNSPLHF
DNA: TGCAGTGCTCCACACAGGGGATTGCGTAATTCACCCCTCCACTTT

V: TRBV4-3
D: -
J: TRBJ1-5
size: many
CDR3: CASSPLPGTQPQHF
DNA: TGCGCCAGCAGCCCCCTTCCGGGGACTCAGCCCCAGCATTTT

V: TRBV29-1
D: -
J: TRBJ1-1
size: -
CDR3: CSVGDTTSSEAFF
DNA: TGCAGCGTTGGGGACACCACTTCGTCTGAAGCTTTCTTT

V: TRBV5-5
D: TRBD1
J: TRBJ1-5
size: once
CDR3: CASSLTGGGNQPQHF
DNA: TGTGCCAGCAGCTTGACAGGGGGAGGGAATCAGCCCCAGCATTTT

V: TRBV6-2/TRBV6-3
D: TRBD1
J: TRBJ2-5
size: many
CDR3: CASNRRQGSQETQYF
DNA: TGTGCCAGCAATCGCCGACAGGGGAGTCAAGAGACCCAGTACTTC

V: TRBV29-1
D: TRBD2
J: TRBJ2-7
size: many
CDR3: CSVDTSGSHNEQYF
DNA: TGCAGCGTGGATACTAGCGGGAGCCACAACGAGCAGTACTTC

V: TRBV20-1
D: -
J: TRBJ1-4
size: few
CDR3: CSASRSDNDEKLFF
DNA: TGCAGTGCTAGCCGATCGGACAATGATGAAAAACTGTTTTTT

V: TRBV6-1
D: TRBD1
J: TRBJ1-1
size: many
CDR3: CASSWTGINTEAFF
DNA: TGTGCCAGCAGTTGGACAGGGATTAACACTGAAGCTTTCTTT

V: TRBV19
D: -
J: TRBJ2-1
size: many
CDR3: CASSINNEQFF
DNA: TGTGCCAGTAGTATCAACAATGAGCAGTTCTTC

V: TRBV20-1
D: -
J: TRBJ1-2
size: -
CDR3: CSARDETDHYGYTF
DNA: TGCAGTGCTAGAGACGAGACGGACCACTATGGCTACACCTTC

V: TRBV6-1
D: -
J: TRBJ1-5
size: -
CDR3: CASSEASTHNQPQHF
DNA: TGTGCCAGCAGTGAAGCGTCGACCCACAATCAGCCCCAGCATTTT

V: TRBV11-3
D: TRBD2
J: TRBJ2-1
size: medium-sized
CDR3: CASSARGSGSSYNEQFF
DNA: TGTGCCAGCAGCGCTAGAGGGAGCGGGAGCTCCTACAATGAGCAGTTCTTC

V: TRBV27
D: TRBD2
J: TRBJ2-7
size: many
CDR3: CASRIAGESYEQYF
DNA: TGTGCCAGCAGGATAGCGGGAGAGTCCTACGAGCAGTACTTC